This TCR beta chain was identified during a study of blood T cell repertoires in COVID-19. About the study: COVID-19 samples from acute and convalescent phases originated in the United States, Italy and Spain. Sample material is recorded as cDNA or gDNA derived from T cells, B-cell-depleted T cells, or PBMCs.

The CDR3 totals 16 residues. V was pared by 2 bases and J by 6 bases, with 19 bases between. Germline loops: CDR1 LGHDT, CDR2 YNNKEL (reference sequence). Authors' methods: Quantification of nucleated cells was approximated via reference gene primer amplification. Repertoires were generated with immunoSEQ multiplex PCR, while TCRdb's copy carries only in-frame clones and drops some. The V and J calls and clone size are taken from that table; D and trimming were inferred from the DNA. Among 250,000 or so clones listed, almost 90% were seen once. Specimen: peripheral blood. The gene calls are TRBV3-1 (or the pseudogene TRBV3-2) and TRBJ1-1, with TRBD1 as a possible D gene (6 bases). This TCR derives from a woman in her sixties or seventies with acute or convalescent COVID-19. The CDR3 sequence is CASSQSLTGLRAEAFF. CDR3 coding DNA: TGTGCCAGCAGCCAATCCCTCACAGGGTTGCGGGCTGAAGCTTTCTTT.